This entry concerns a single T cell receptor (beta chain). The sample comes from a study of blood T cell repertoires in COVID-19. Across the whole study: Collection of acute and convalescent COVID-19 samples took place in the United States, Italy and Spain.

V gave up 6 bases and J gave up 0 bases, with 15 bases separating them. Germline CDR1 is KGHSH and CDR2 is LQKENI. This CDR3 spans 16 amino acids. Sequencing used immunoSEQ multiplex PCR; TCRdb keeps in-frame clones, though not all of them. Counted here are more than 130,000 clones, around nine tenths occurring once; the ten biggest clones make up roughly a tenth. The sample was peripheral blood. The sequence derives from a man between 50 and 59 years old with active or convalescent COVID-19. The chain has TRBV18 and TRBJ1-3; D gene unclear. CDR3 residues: CASSKELGYSGNTIYF. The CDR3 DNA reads TGTGCCAGCTCGAAAGAACTGGGCTACTCTGGAAACACCATATATTTT.